This T cell receptor (beta chain) is from a study of blood T cell repertoires in COVID-19. The germline CDR1 and CDR2 sequences are LGHNT and FRNRAP. The CDR3 is made up of 16 amino acids. V lost 4 bases, J lost 5 bases, and 20 bases lay in between. Repertoires were generated with immunoSEQ multiplex PCR, while TCRdb's copy carries only in-frame clones and drops some. Among fewer than 130,000 clones listed, 75% to 90% were seen once. What was sequenced was peripheral blood. The sequence was obtained from a woman aged 80 or over with acute or convalescent COVID-19. The J gene is TRBJ1-1, the V gene TRBV12-5; D is perhaps TRBD1 (5 bases). The CDR3: CASGSLPPGVRTEAFF. The CDR3 DNA is TGTGCTAGTGGTTCCCTCCCCCCGGGGGTACGGACTGAAGCTTTCTTT.